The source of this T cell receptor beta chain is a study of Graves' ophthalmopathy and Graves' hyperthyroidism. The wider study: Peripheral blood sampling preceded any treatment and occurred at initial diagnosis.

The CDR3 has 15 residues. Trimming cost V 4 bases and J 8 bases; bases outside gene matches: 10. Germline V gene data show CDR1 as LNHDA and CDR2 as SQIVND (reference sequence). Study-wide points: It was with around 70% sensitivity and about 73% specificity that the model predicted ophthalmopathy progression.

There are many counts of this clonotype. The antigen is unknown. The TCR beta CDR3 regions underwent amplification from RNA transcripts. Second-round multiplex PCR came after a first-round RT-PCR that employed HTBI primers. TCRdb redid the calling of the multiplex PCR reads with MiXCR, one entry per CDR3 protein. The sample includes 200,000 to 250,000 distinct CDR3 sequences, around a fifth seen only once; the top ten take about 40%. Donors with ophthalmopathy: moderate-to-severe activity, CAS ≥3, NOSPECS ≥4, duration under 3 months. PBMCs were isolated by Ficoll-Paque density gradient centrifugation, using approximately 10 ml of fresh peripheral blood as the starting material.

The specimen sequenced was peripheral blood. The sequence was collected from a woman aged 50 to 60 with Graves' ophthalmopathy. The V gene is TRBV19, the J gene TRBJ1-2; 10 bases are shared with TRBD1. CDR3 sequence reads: CASSTSGTGVRGYTF. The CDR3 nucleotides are TGTGCCAGTAGTACATCCGGGACAGGGGTTCGCGGCTACACCTTC.